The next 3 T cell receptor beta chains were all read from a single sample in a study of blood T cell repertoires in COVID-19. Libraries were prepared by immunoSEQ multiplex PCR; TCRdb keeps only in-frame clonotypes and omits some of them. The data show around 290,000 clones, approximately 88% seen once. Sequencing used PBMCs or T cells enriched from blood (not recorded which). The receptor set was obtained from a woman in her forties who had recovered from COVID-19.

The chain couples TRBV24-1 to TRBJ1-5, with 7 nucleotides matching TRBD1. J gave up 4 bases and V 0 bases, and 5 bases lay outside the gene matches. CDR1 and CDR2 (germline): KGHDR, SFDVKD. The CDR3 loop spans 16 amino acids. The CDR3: CATSDLYRGLNQPQHF. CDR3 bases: TGTGCCACCAGTGATTTGTACAGGGGTCTTAATCAGCCCCAGCATTTT.

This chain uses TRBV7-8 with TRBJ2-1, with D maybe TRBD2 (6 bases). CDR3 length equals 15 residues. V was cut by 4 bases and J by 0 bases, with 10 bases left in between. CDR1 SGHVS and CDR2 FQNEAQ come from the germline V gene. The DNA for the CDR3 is TGTGCCAGCAGCTCCGGGAGAAACTCCTACAATGAGCAGTTCTTC. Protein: CASSSGRNSYNEQFF.

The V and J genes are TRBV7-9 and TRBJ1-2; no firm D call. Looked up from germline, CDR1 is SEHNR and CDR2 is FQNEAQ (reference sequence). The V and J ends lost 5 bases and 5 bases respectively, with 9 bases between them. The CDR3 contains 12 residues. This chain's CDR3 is CASSAAGYGYTF. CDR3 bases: TGTGCCAGCAGCGCAGCAGGATATGGCTACACCTTC.